This T cell receptor (beta chain) emerged from a study of control samples from healthy donors and cancer patients. Sequenced by immunoSEQ multiplex PCR; TCRdb stores in-frame clones only, minus some. The sample includes 100,000 to 150,000 clones, approximately 90% seen only once; the top ten take 2% to 2.5%. Trimming removed 10 bases from V and 1 base from J, with 7 bases in between. The CDR3 totals 12 residues. Germline V gene sequence: CDR1 ENHRY, CDR2 SYGVKD. Sequencing was done on a sample of blood. This sequence originates from a woman aged 45-60 years in good health. J is TRBJ2-2 and V is TRBV10-3; D is ambiguous. CDR3 in amino acids: CATQKNTGELFF. In DNA, the CDR3 is TGTGCCACGCAAAAGAACACCGGGGAGCTGTTTTTT.